The TCR beta chain under discussion was sequenced for a study of blood T cell repertoires in COVID-19. The CDR3 contains 13 residues. Trimming stripped 3 bases from V and 2 bases from J, with 7 bases between. Per the germline V gene, CDR1 is SEHNR and CDR2 is FQNEAQ (reference sequence). The assay was immunoSEQ multiplex PCR, and TCRdb's table has in-frame clones only and misses some. The sample holds some 510,000 clones, more than 75% seen once. Sequenced sample: PBMCs or T cells enriched from blood (not recorded which). The rearrangement uses TRBV7-9 and TRBJ2-5; no definite D call. This TCR was recovered from a woman in her thirties or forties who had recovered from COVID-19. CDR3 nucleotide sequence: TGTGCCAGCAGCTTCCGGGTTCAAGAGACCCAGTACTTC. It encodes CASSFRVQETQYF. The full variable domain, with the rest looked up from reference TRBV7-9 and TRBJ2-5, is DTGVSQNPRHKITKRGQNVTFRCDPISEHNRLYWYRQTLGQGPEFLTYFQNEAQLEKSRLLSDRFSAERPKGSFSTLEIQRTEQGDSAMYLCASSFRVQETQYFGPGTRLLVL.